This note documents a single T cell receptor beta chain sequence. Its antigen remains unknown. This record comes from a study of response to subunit inactivated influenza vaccine. The trim removed 5 bases at V and 3 bases at J, leaving 7 bases unmatched. The V gene's germline CDR1 is SEHNR and CDR2 FQNEAQ (reference sequence). The CDR3 sequence is 15 residues long. Via MiXCR, TCRdb re-called the RT-PCR reads, giving one row per CDR3 protein. The sample holds fewer than 350,000 distinct CDR3 sequences; about a fifth are singletons and the top ten take roughly a tenth. Findings and caveats of the study: Every seasonal influenza vaccination brings in few new T cells, the authors suggested.

The specimen was PBMCs from blood, collected approximately 20 months after vaccination. The chain couples TRBV7-9 to TRBJ2-5; 9 nucleotides agree with TRBD1. This sequence originates from a man between 45 and 75 years old who received an inactivated influenza vaccine. The CDR3 DNA sequence: TGTGCCAGCAGCCTCGCACAGGGGGCGGAAGAGACCCAGTACTTC. It translates to CASSLAQGAEETQYF.